This paragraph reports one T cell receptor beta chain. Its antigen is not known. The sample originates from a study of vaccination and CD4 T cells after COVID-19. The Oncomine TCR Beta short-read assay sequenced DNA from cultured CD4+ T cells. TCRdb reanalysed the PCR reads using MiXCR and keeps one entry per CDR3 protein. The sample has about 14,000 distinct CDR3 sequences, about 33% seen once. Treatment in this sample: approximately 9-day PBMC culture with coronavirus spike peptide pools or control peptides (ViraFEST assay). Germline lookup yields CDR1 GTSNPN and CDR2 SVGIG (reference sequence). V lost 0 bases to trimming and J lost 7 bases, with 13 bases between them. CDR3 size: 14 residues.

The chain recombines TRBV30 with TRBJ2-1; D unclear. Sequenced here: CD4+ T cells from blood, cultured in vitro, sampled after SARS-CoV-2 vaccination. The TCR originated in a human donor who had recovered from COVID-19. The CDR3, as DNA: TGTGCCTGGAGTGTCGGTCAGGTTAGGAATGAGCAGTTCTTC. Residues: CAWSVGQVRNEQFF. Filled out from reference TRBV30 and TRBJ2-1, the complete variable domain reads SQTIHQWPATLVQPVGSPLSLECTVEGTSNPNLYWYRQAAGRGLQLLFYSVGIGQISSEVPQNLSASRPQDRQFILSSKKLLLSDSGFYLCAWSVGQVRNEQFFGPGTRLTVL.